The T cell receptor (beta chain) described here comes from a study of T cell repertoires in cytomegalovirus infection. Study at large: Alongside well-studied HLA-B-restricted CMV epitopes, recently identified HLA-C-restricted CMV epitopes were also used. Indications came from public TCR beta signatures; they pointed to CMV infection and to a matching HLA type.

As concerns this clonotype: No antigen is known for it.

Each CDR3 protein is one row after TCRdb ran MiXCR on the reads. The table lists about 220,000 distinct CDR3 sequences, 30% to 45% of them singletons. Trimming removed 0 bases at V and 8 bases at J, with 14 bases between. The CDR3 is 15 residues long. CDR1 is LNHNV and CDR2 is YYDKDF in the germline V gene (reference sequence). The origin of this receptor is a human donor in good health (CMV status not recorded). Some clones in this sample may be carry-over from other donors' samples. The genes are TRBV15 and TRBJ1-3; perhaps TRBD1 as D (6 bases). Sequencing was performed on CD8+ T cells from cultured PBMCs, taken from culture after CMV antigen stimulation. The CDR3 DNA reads TGTGCCACCAGCAGAGAAGACAGGTCAGCGGACACCATATATTTT. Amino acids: CATSREDRSADTIYF.